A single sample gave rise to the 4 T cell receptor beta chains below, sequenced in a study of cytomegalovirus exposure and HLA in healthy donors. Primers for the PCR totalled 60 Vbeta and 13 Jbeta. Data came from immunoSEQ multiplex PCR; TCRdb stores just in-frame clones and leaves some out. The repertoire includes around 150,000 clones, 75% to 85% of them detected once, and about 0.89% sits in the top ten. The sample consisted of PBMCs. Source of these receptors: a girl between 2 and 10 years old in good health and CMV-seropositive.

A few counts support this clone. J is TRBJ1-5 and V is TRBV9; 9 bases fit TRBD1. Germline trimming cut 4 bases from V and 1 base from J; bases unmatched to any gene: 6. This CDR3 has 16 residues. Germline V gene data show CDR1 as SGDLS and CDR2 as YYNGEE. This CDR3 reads CASSPGTGMSNQPQHF. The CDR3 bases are TGTGCCAGCAGCCCCGGGACAGGGATGAGCAATCAGCCCCAGCATTTT.

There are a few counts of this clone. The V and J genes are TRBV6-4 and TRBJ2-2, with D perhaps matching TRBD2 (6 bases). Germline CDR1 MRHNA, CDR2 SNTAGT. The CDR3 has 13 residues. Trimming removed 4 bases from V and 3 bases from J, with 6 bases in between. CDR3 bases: TGTGCCAGCAGTGCGGGAGACACCGGGGAGCTGTTTTTT. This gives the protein CASSAGDTGELFF.

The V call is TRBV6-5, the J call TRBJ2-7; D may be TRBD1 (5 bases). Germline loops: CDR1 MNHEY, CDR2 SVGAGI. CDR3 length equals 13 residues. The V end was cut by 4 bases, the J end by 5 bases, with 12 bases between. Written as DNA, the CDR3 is TGTGCCAGCAGTTGGCAGGGCGTAAACGAGCAGTACTTC. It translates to CASSWQGVNEQYF.

CDR3 amino acids: CASRIGGEGYTF. CDR3 DNA: TGTGCCAGCAGAATCGGGGGGGAGGGCTACACCTTC. The V and J genes are TRBV27 and TRBJ1-2; D is perhaps TRBD1 (5 bases). There are 12 residues in the CDR3. The germline V and J ends were trimmed by 6 bases and 8 bases, with 13 bases remaining between them. In germline, CDR1 is MNHEY, CDR2 SMNVEV (reference sequence).